These 25 T cell receptor beta chains were sequenced from one sample in a study of response to subunit inactivated influenza vaccine. TCRdb fed the RT-PCR reads into MiXCR, producing one record per CDR3 protein. The sample consists of approximately 500,000 distinct CDR3 sequences, under 25% of them appearing once. The same sample was also studied in work on T cells expressing NK-cell markers. This second report adds: 5'RACE template switching with UMIs produced the TCR beta cDNA.

The specimen comprised CD4+ T cells sorted from PBMCs, sampled about 13 days after vaccination. The receptors were gathered from a man aged 50-60 years who received an inactivated influenza vaccine.

V is TRBV25-1 and J is TRBJ1-1, with D possibly being TRBD1 (6 bases). There are 10 residues in the CDR3. Trimming cost V 3 bases and J 10 bases, with 6 bases left between them. Germline V lookup: CDR1 MGHDK, CDR2 SYGVNS. The DNA of the CDR3 is TGTGCCAGCAGTGACAGGGGAGCTTTCTTT. This gives the protein CASSDRGAFF.

This sequence joins TRBV6-1 and TRBJ1-6, with TRBD1 matching 8 bases. Germline values: CDR1 MNHNS, CDR2 SASEGT. V lost 5 bases, J lost 7 bases, and 7 bases stayed unmatched. The CDR3 length is 15 residues. This chain's CDR3 is CASSTRQGYNSPLHF. The CDR3 region has the DNA TGTGCCAGCAGTACAAGACAGGGGTACAATTCACCCCTCCACTTT.

The rearrangement uses TRBV11-2 and TRBJ2-2; maybe TRBD2 (6 bases). CDR3 length: 17 residues. Germline V gives CDR1 SGHAT, CDR2 FQNNGV. The V end lost 0 bases, the J end lost 6 bases, and 17 bases lay between the germline ends. The CDR3 loop reads CASSLEAVGLWSGELFF. CDR3 nucleotides: TGTGCCAGCAGCTTAGAGGCCGTGGGACTGTGGTCCGGGGAGCTGTTTTTT.

The chain employs TRBV14 and TRBJ2-1, with D perhaps TRBD1 or TRBD2 (5 bases each). CDR3 length: 13 residues. V dropped 5 bases and J dropped 15 bases, with 20 bases sitting between them. Germline CDR1 SGHDN, CDR2 FVKESK. The chain's CDR3 is CASSSISGTEGFF. CDR3 DNA: TGTGCCAGCAGCTCTATTTCCGGGACCGAGGGGTTCTTC.

The CDR3 spells CASSSPGTSGRYEQFF. The DNA of the CDR3 is TGTGCCAGCAGCTCCCCCGGGACTAGCGGGAGGTATGAGCAGTTCTTC. The chain employs TRBV11-2 and TRBJ2-1, with TRBD2 identical over 15 bases. The germline gives CDR1 SGHAT, CDR2 FQNNGV. After removal of 4 bases from V and 8 bases from J, the junction contained 6 bases not matched to a gene. This CDR3 is 16 amino acids long.

The chain carries TRBV6-2 or TRBV6-3 and TRBJ1-1, with D unclear. Germline V CDR1 and CDR2: MNHEY, SVGEGT. The CDR3 extends over 14 amino acids. Trimming stripped 5 bases from V and 4 bases from J, with 14 bases between. In nucleotides, the CDR3 is TGTGCCAGCAGTAAGGGAGGGATGGGCACTGAAGCTTTCTTT. It translates to CASSKGGMGTEAFF.

The chain recombines TRBV6-2 or TRBV6-3 with TRBJ1-1, with a possible D match to TRBD1 (6 bases). The CDR3 sequence is 18 residues long. The germline V gene encodes CDR1 MNHEY and CDR2 SVGEGT. V gave up 7 bases and J gave up 1 base, with 25 bases separating them. CDR3 sequence: CASMGTTGPYVWNTEAFF. In DNA form, the CDR3 reads TGTGCCAGCATGGGTACTACAGGGCCTTACGTTTGGAACACTGAAGCTTTCTTT.

The gene calls are TRBV11-2 and TRBJ2-2, with D tentatively TRBD2 (6 bases). The germline V gene encodes CDR1 SGHAT and CDR2 FQNNGV. The CDR3 totals 16 residues. V lost 0 bases and J 6 bases, leaving 14 bases between the germline ends. CDR3 coding DNA: TGTGCCAGCAGCTTAGATCATGGGGGGAAGGCCGGGGAGCTGTTTTTT. Translating gives CASSLDHGGKAGELFF. Complete variable domain (other parts from reference TRBV11-2 and TRBJ2-2): EAGVAQSPRYKIIEKRQSVAFWCNPISGHATLYWYQQILGQGPKLLIQFQNNGVVDDSQLPKDRFSAERLKGVDSTLKIQPAKLEDSAVYLCASSLDHGGKAGELFFGEGSRLTVL.

In its sample, this clonotype was seen a few times. V is TRBV3-1 and J is TRBJ1-2, with a weak D call TRBD1 (5 bases). Trimming cost V 4 bases and J 8 bases, with 11 bases left between them. The germline V gene has CDR1 LGHDT and CDR2 YNNKEL (reference sequence). This CDR3 comprises 12 residues. CDR3 residues: CASSPAGSGYTF. CDR3 DNA sequence: TGTGCCAGCAGCCCTGCAGGGAGCGGCTACACCTTC.

The rearrangement uses TRBV15 and TRBJ2-7, with D unresolved. This CDR3 comprises 14 residues. Trimming pared 1 base from V and 0 bases from J, leaving 7 bases between. Germline CDR1 reads LNHNV; CDR2 reads YYDKDF (reference sequence). The CDR3, as DNA: TGTGCCACCAGCAGAGGACTGTACTCCTACGAGCAGTACTTC. Encoded protein: CATSRGLYSYEQYF.

This clonotype was recorded a few times. This chain links TRBV4-3 with TRBJ1-5; D gene ambiguous. Germline-derived CDR1 and CDR2 are LGHNA and YSLEER. The CDR3 spans 14 residues. V dropped 1 base and J dropped 5 bases, with 9 bases sitting between them. CDR3 sequence: CASSQGTGDQPQHF. DNA for the CDR3: TGCGCCAGCAGCCAAGGGACGGGAGATCAGCCCCAGCATTTT.

This clonotype was counted only a few times. The CDR3 here is CASSLLRYSYEQYF. CDR3 DNA sequence: TGTGCCAGCAGCTTACTGCGTTATTCCTACGAGCAGTACTTC. The rearrangement uses TRBV7-8 and TRBJ2-7; no reliable D call. Trimming pared 2 bases from V and 1 base from J, leaving 9 bases between. The CDR3 is made up of 14 amino acids. Germline V gene sequence: CDR1 SGHVS, CDR2 FQNEAQ.

This chain links TRBV6-2 or TRBV6-3 with TRBJ2-5; D is undetermined. This CDR3 is built from 16 residues. V was trimmed by 8 bases and J by 5 bases, leaving 24 bases between them. Germline V gene lookup returns CDR1 MNHEY and CDR2 SVGEGT. The CDR3 sequence: CASAFKMDGGEETQYF. The CDR3 coding sequence is TGTGCCAGCGCATTTAAAATGGACGGTGGCGAGGAGACCCAGTACTTC.

This chain uses TRBV5-4 with TRBJ2-1, with 8 positions matching TRBD2. The CDR3 has 20 amino acids. CDR1 SGHNT and CDR2 YYREEE come from the germline V gene (reference sequence). V dropped 0 bases and J dropped 5; count of bases not matched to a gene: 19. The CDR3: CASSLAIGGLVQRENNEQFF. Written as DNA, the CDR3 is TGTGCCAGCAGCTTGGCCATAGGAGGCTTAGTCCAGCGGGAGAACAATGAGCAGTTCTTC.

V and J are TRBV20-1 and TRBJ2-3; TRBD2 matches at 9 bases. Unmatched junction bases numbered 10, after V lost 1 base and J lost 2 bases. This CDR3 is 17 amino acids long. The germline V gene encodes CDR1 DFQATT and CDR2 SNEGSKA (reference sequence). This CDR3 reads CSARAPLAGHSTDTQYF. The CDR3 bases are TGCAGTGCTAGAGCACCCCTAGCGGGACACTCCACAGATACGCAGTATTTT.

The genes are TRBV12-5 and TRBJ2-1; D gene ambiguous. In germline, CDR1 is LGHNT, CDR2 FRNRAP. Trimming removed 4 bases from V and 0 bases from J, with 10 bases in between. This CDR3 is 15 amino acids long. CDR3 nucleotides: TGTGCTAGTGGTTCGGAAATTAGCTCCTACAATGAGCAGTTCTTC. The encoded protein is CASGSEISSYNEQFF.

This clonotype was seen only a few times. The V call is TRBV6-6, the J call TRBJ1-1; D unresolved. V lost 5 bases, J lost 4 bases, and 8 bases lay in between. CDR3 length: 12 residues. Germline CDR1 MNHNY, CDR2 SVGAGI (reference sequence). The CDR3 reads CASSKMGTEAFF. The CDR3 coding sequence is TGTGCCAGCAGTAAGATGGGCACTGAAGCTTTCTTT.

The chain uses TRBV5-1 and TRBJ1-5; no reliable D call. V was cut by 0 bases and J by 2 bases, with 12 bases left in between. The CDR3 totals 16 residues. Germline V CDR1 and CDR2: SGHRS, YFSETQ. CDR3 DNA sequence: TGCGCCAGCAGCTTGGGAGGGTTAGGAGGCAATCAGCCCCAGCATTTT. Amino acid sequence: CASSLGGLGGNQPQHF.

This clonotype was counted between two and nine times. This sequence joins TRBV12-3 or TRBV12-4 and TRBJ1-1; possibly TRBD1 for D (5 bases). CDR3 length equals 12 residues. Trimming pared 6 bases from V and 10 bases from J, leaving 15 bases between. The CDR3 nucleotides are TGTGCCAGCAGCCCTGGGACCGTTGCAGCTTTCTTT. Encoded protein: CASSPGTVAAFF.

This clonotype was observed a single time. CDR3 coding DNA: TGTGCCAGCAGCTTAGATTCATTGGGTAACACTGAAGCTTTCTTT. As protein: CASSLDSLGNTEAFF. The gene calls are TRBV11-2 and TRBJ1-1; D unresolved. In germline, CDR1 is SGHAT, CDR2 FQNNGV. There are 15 residues in the CDR3. V gave up 0 bases and J gave up 2 bases, with 10 bases separating them.

This clonotype was recorded a few times. This chain links TRBV5-6 with TRBJ1-1; D may be TRBD1 (5 bases). The CDR3 is 15 residues long. Germline CDR1 is SGHDT and CDR2 is YYEEEE. V dropped 1 base and J dropped 4 bases, with 14 bases sitting between them. Written as DNA, the CDR3 is TGTGCCAGCAGCTTGCGATCCGCAGGGATCACTGAAGCTTTCTTT. Protein sequence: CASSLRSAGITEAFF.

This clonotype showed up many times. The V gene is TRBV20-1, the J gene TRBJ2-7; TRBD1 agrees at 7 bases. After removal of 1 base from V and 2 bases from J, the junction contained 2 bases not matched to a gene. The CDR3 runs to 13 residues. CDR1 and CDR2 (germline): DFQATT, SNEGSKA (reference sequence). The CDR3 nucleotides read TGCAGTGCTAGAGGGCAGGGGGCCTACGAGCAGTACTTC. The encoded protein is CSARGQGAYEQYF.

CDR3 sequence (DNA): TGTGCCAGCAGTGAAACGAATAGCTCAGCGAGCACCGGGGAGCTGTTTTTT. Translation gives CASSETNSSASTGELFF. The chain couples TRBV2 to TRBJ2-2, with unresolved D. The CDR3 extends over 17 amino acids. Trimming took off 2 bases at V and 4 bases at J, with 17 bases between the two ends. Germline assignment: CDR1 SNHLY and CDR2 FYNNEI.

This clonotype was seen at least ten times. This sequence joins TRBV12-3 or TRBV12-4 and TRBJ2-5; TRBD2 agrees at 15 bases. Trimming took 6 bases from V and 3 from J; bases not matched to a gene: 5. The CDR3 loop spans 16 amino acids. CDR3 nucleotides: TGTGCCAGCAGCCGGGGACTAGCGGGGGGAGAAGAGACCCAGTACTTC. Protein sequence: CASSRGLAGGEETQYF.

DNA of the CDR3: TGCGCCAGCAGCCTGGTTGGGACAGGGTCTCTTCATGGCTACACCTTC. Translating gives CASSLVGTGSLHGYTF. The chain uses TRBV5-1 and TRBJ1-2; 9 positions agree with TRBD1. The germline gives CDR1 SGHRS, CDR2 YFSETQ. With V trimmed by 4 bases and J by 6 bases, 13 bases remained unmatched. CDR3 size: 16 residues.